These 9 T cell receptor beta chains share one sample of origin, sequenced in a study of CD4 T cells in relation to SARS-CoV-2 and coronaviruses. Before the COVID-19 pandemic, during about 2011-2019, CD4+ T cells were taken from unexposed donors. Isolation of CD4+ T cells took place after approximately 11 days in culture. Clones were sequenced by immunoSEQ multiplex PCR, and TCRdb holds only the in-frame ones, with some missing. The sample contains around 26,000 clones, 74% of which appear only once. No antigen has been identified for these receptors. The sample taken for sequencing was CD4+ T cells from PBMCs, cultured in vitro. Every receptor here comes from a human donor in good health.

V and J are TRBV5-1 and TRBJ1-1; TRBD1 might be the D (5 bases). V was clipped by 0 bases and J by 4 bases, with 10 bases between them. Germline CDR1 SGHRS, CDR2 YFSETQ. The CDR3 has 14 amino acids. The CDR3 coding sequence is TGCGCCAGCAGCTTGGTTCCAGGGAGCACTGAAGCTTTCTTT. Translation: CASSLVPGSTEAFF.

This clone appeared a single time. The CDR3 coding sequence is TGCAGCGTGCGGGTAAGCTCCTACGAGCAGTACTTC. Its protein product is CSVRVSSYEQYF. The chain uses TRBV29-1 and TRBJ2-7; D is possibly TRBD2 (5 bases). Germline V lookup: CDR1 SQVTM, CDR2 ANQGSEA. With 6 bases removed from V and 0 bases from J, the gap between germline ends came to 9 bases. The CDR3 contains 12 residues.

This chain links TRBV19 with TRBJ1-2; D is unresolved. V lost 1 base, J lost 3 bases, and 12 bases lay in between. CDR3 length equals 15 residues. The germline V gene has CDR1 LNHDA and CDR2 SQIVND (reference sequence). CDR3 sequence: CASSIASGRHYGYTF. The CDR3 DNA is TGTGCCAGTAGTATAGCCTCTGGACGGCACTATGGCTACACCTTC.

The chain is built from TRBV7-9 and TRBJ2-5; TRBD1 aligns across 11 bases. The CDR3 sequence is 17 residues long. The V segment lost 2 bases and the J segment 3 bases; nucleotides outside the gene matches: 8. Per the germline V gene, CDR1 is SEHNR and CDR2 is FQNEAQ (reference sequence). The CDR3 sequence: CASSLWLGQGVEETQYF. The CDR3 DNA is TGTGCCAGCAGCTTATGGCTGGGACAGGGGGTTGAAGAGACCCAGTACTTC.

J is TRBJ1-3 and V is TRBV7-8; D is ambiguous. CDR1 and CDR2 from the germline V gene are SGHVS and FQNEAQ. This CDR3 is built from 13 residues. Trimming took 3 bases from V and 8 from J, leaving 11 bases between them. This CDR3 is CASSFSLEDTIYF. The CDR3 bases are TGTGCCAGCAGCTTCTCGTTGGAGGACACCATATATTTT.

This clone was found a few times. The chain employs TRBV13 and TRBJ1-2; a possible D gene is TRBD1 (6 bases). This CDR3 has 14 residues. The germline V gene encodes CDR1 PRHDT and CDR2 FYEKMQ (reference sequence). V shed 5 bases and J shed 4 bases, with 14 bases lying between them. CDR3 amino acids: CASSASGAPYGYTF. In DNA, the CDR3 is TGTGCCAGCAGCGCATCGGGGGCTCCCTATGGCTACACCTTC.

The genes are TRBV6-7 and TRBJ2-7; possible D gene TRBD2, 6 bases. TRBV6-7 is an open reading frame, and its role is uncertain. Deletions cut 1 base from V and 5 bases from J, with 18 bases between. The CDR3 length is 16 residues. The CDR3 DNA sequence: TGTGCCAGCAGTTACTTCCCGACTAGTATGCCGCACGAGCAGTACTTC. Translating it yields CASSYFPTSMPHEQYF.

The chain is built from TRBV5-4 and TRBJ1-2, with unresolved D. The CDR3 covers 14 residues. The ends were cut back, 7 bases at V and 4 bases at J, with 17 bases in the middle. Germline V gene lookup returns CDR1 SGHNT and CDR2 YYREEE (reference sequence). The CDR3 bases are TGTGCCAGCGCTAAAACGGACCGTTCCTATGGCTACACCTTC. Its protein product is CASAKTDRSYGYTF.

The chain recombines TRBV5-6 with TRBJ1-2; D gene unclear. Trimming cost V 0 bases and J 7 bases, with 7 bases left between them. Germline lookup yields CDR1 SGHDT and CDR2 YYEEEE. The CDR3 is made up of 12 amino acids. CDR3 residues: CASSLAGIGYTF. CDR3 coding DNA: TGTGCCAGCAGCTTGGCAGGTATTGGCTACACCTTC.